This T cell receptor beta chain was found in a study of cytomegalovirus exposure and HLA in healthy donors. V was clipped by 0 bases and J by 0 bases, with 15 bases between them. The CDR3 is 17 amino acids. From germline, CDR1 is SGHDN and CDR2 FVKESK. The PCR contained 60 Vbeta and 13 Jbeta primers. Libraries were prepared by immunoSEQ multiplex PCR; TCRdb keeps only in-frame clonotypes and omits some of them. Counted here are over 65,000 clones, roughly four fifths occurring once; the ten biggest clones make up around an eighth. This sequence originates from a human donor in good health. This chain joins TRBV14 and TRBJ2-7; possibly TRBD1 for D (6 bases). Sequences were obtained from PBMCs. The CDR3 DNA sequence: TGTGCCAGCAGCCAAGATCAGCAGGGGCAGGGCTCCTACGAGCAGTACTTC. Protein sequence: CASSQDQQGQGSYEQYF.